This entry concerns a single TCR beta chain. It lacks a known antigen. The sample holds no much larger clone one base away, and base qualities are not on file. Enrolling through a virtual design, the prospective study's participants ranged in age from roughly 18 to 90 years and lived across roughly 24 United States geographic areas. To assign participants to cohorts, the prospective study relied on clinical history that participants themselves reported in a screening survey and a study questionnaire. ImmuneRACE Cohort 3 recovered participants were defined by two consecutive negative NP/OP PCR tests, healthcare professional clearance, or symptom resolution. Mobile phlebotomists in the prospective study collected whole blood, serum and a nasopharyngeal or oropharyngeal swab from every participant. Additional blood draws and questionnaires over an approximately 2-month period could optionally be provided by prospective study participants. Blood samples from the prospective study were shipped frozen or at room temperature prior to DNA extraction.

This record comes from a study of blood T cell repertoires in COVID-19 (dated by TCRdb to the early 2020s). In terms of the full investigation: Samples covering the acute and convalescent phases of COVID-19 were provided by collaborators in the United States, Italy and Spain. Where available, HLA class I and class II types were taken from metadata supplied by the sample provider and were not determined by assay-based typing. Sample metadata almost always included a de-identified subject ID, COVID-19 status, age in years and sex. A freely available public database, intended as a resource for researchers studying the immune response to SARS-CoV-2, is where the repertoires were released. The prospective study material was composed of cDNA or gDNA derived from T cells, B-cell-depleted T cells, or PBMCs. Samples came from the ongoing ImmuneRACE study (first 160 participants) plus 1,254 subjects from 6 global collaborators. The dataset comprised deeply sampled blood TCRbeta repertoires from subjects exposed to, actively infected with, or recovered from COVID-19.

Points the paper makes about the study in general: The quantity of clinical and demographic metadata differed by source and by participant and was supplied without curation.

TCRbeta CDR3 regions were amplified from genomic DNA by means of the immunoSEQ Assay, a bias-controlled multiplex PCR. In the source study's methods: Nucleated cell counts per sample were estimated from amplification of reference gene primers within the assay. To quantify the absolute abundance of each unique TCRbeta CDR3 rearrangement, sequence reads were collapsed and filtered. For each sample, productive Simpson clonality was calculated as the square root of Simpson's diversity index across productive rearrangements. The immuneACCESS repertoire file appears here via TCRdb, limited to in-frame rearrangements. These files lack a portion of the clones; in checked studies, under half of the deficit traces to unresolved V genes, and the cause of the others is not known. V and J calls and clone size are copied from that table; D and trimming were computed from the DNA. This sample is represented by more than 110,000 clones; about 80% of them were singletons. The ten largest clones capture about 3.2% of the sample.

V is cut by 2 bases and J by 3 bases, and the space between the germline ends is 11 bases. CDR3 length: 14 amino acids, cysteine to phenylalanine. Here the CDR3 DNA is all that survives: 42 bases in frame from base 1. From a lookup of the germline V gene, CDR1 and CDR2 are SNHLY and FYNNEI. The sequence is built from TRBV2 and TRBJ2-7, with the D gene not confidently named. The material sequenced was PBMCs or T cells enriched from blood (not recorded which). The TCR comes from a woman aged 50 to 60 who had recovered from COVID-19. The bases read TGTGCCAGCAGTGAAAATGAAGCGTTCTACGAGCAGTACTTC. The encoded protein is CASSENEAFYEQYF.